The 26 T cell receptor beta chains reported below all come from one sample, sequenced in a study of cytomegalovirus exposure and HLA in healthy donors. The PCR ran on 60 Vbeta and 13 Jbeta primers. Clones were sequenced by immunoSEQ multiplex PCR, and TCRdb holds only the in-frame ones, with some missing. This table has about 170,000 clones, around 83% appearing once. The sample was PBMCs. Receptors originate from a man in his thirties or forties in good health and CMV-seropositive.

The chain links TRBV9 to TRBJ2-5; perhaps TRBD2 as D (6 bases). Germline V CDR1 and CDR2: SGDLS, YYNGEE. Trimming stripped 3 bases from V and 6 bases from J, with 15 bases between. The CDR3 has 14 amino acids. CDR3 bases: TGTGCCAGCAGCGATGTCCCTGGGGGGAAGACCCAGTACTTC. As protein: CASSDVPGGKTQYF.

The chain links TRBV7-6 to TRBJ2-6; D remains ambiguous. Trimming left V 4 bases short and J 0 bases short, with 7 bases between. CDR3 length: 15 amino acids. CDR1 is SGHVS, CDR2 FNYEAQ, per germline. The CDR3 sequence is CASSSPSSGANVLTF. The DNA for the CDR3 is TGTGCCAGCAGCTCCCCCAGCTCTGGGGCCAACGTCCTGACTTTC.

The rearrangement links TRBV9 to TRBJ2-1, with TRBD1 as a possible D gene (6 bases). V dropped 2 bases and J dropped 5 bases, with 14 bases sitting between them. Germline lookup yields CDR1 SGDLS and CDR2 YYNGEE. The CDR3 runs 15 residues. The CDR3 spells CASSVAPTGNNEQFF. In nucleotides, the CDR3 is TGTGCCAGCAGCGTGGCCCCGACAGGCAACAATGAGCAGTTCTTC.

The V and J genes are TRBV12-5 and TRBJ2-3, with TRBD2 matching over 7 bases. J was trimmed by 0 bases and V by 0 bases; bases with no gene match: 9. Germline CDR1 reads LGHNT; CDR2 reads FRNRAP. The CDR3 runs to 18 residues. This CDR3 reads CASGLVGWLAASTDTQYF. In DNA form, the CDR3 reads TGTGCTAGTGGTTTGGTGGGATGGCTAGCGGCTAGCACAGATACGCAGTATTTT.

This clone was recorded only once. The V call is TRBV5-1, the J call TRBJ2-5, with 9 bases matching TRBD2. Trimming cost V 0 bases and J 4 bases; bases outside gene matches: 7. This CDR3 comprises 16 residues. Germline assignment: CDR1 SGHRS and CDR2 YFSETQ. The CDR3 spells CASSLALAGSSETQYF. CDR3 bases: TGCGCCAGCAGCTTGGCCCTAGCGGGAAGTTCAGAGACCCAGTACTTC.

This CDR3 reads CASSLRESTDTQYF. In DNA, the CDR3 is TGTGCCAGCAGCTTACGGGAGAGCACAGATACGCAGTATTTT. This chain links TRBV11-3 with TRBJ2-3, with D perhaps matching TRBD2 (6 bases). V was cut by 2 bases and J by 0 bases, with 6 bases left in between. Looked up from germline, CDR1 is SGHNT and CDR2 is YENEEA. This CDR3 has 14 residues.

The chain carries TRBV7-9 and TRBJ1-2; D may be TRBD1 (5 bases). Trimming shortened V by 3 bases and J by 7 bases, and 15 bases separated the two germline ends. CDR1 is SEHNR, CDR2 FQNEAQ, per germline (reference sequence). This CDR3 is 14 amino acids long. CDR3 in DNA: TGTGCCAGCAGCTTGGCTGGGGGGATTGGTGGCTACACCTTC. It is translated as CASSLAGGIGGYTF.

The genes are TRBV7-2 and TRBJ2-2; 8 bases are shared with TRBD1. In germline, CDR1 is SGHTA, CDR2 FQGNSA. The V segment lost 5 bases and the J segment 9 bases; nucleotides outside the gene matches: 5. This CDR3 contains 13 residues. CDR3 bases: TGTGCCAGCAGCCCCAGGGGGCCCCGGGAGCTGTTTTTT. This translates into CASSPRGPRELFF.

The chain employs TRBV2 and TRBJ2-3, with D possibly TRBD2 on 6 matching bases. The CDR3 runs to 16 residues. Per the germline V gene, CDR1 is SNHLY and CDR2 is FYNNEI. The V and J ends lost 3 bases and 0 bases respectively, with 13 bases between them. CDR3 nucleotides: TGTGCCAGCAGTGATCCAGGAGGGACTAGCACAGATACGCAGTATTTT. It yields the protein CASSDPGGTSTDTQYF.

V usage is TRBV5-6 and J usage is TRBJ1-4; no clear D gene. Between the trimmed V and J ends, which lost 1 base and 8 bases, there was a span of 18 bases. The V gene's germline CDR1 is SGHDT and CDR2 YYEEEE. This CDR3 is built from 16 residues. The CDR3 DNA sequence: TGTGCCAGCAGCTTGTTCCTGGCCCCCGCGGGGGAAAAACTGTTTTTT. It translates to CASSLFLAPAGEKLFF.

The V call is TRBV4-1, the J call TRBJ2-1; TRBD2 is a possible D gene (6 bases). Trimming removed 1 base at V and 2 bases at J, with 6 bases between. Germline loops: CDR1 MGHRA, CDR2 YSYEKL. CDR3 length: 14 amino acids. Written as DNA, the CDR3 is TGCGCCAGCAGCCAAGCGGGAGCCTACAATGAGCAGTTCTTC. The encoded protein is CASSQAGAYNEQFF.

This clone was found a few times. J is TRBJ1-5 and V is TRBV6-5; 7 bases agree with TRBD1. CDR3 length: 15 residues. Germline CDR1 reads MNHEY; CDR2 reads SVGAGI. Trimming took 6 bases from V and 4 from J; bases not matched to a gene: 9. CDR3 nucleotides: TGTGCCAGCAGCCGTGACAGGGCATCTAATCAGCCCCAGCATTTT. Protein: CASSRDRASNQPQHF.

Written as DNA, the CDR3 is TGCGCCAGCGGGCGGGGAGGTCAAGAGACCCAGTACTTC. Residues: CASGRGGQETQYF. The chain links TRBV5-1 to TRBJ2-5, with D possibly being TRBD2 (6 bases). There are 13 residues in the CDR3. Trimming took off 7 bases at V and 2 bases at J, with 12 bases between the two ends. Germline V lookup: CDR1 SGHRS, CDR2 YFSETQ.

J is TRBJ1-5 and V is TRBV25-1, with 7 positions matching TRBD1. The CDR3 sequence is 13 residues long. V dropped 4 bases and J dropped 7; count of bases not matched to a gene: 4. Germline CDR1 is MGHDK and CDR2 is SYGVNS. The CDR3 DNA sequence: TGTGCCAGCAGTGGGGACAGACTACAGCCCCAGCATTTT. It specifies CASSGDRLQPQHF.

This clone was counted between two and nine times. V usage is TRBV18 and J usage is TRBJ2-5; D is unresolved. Trimming took off 4 bases at V and 5 bases at J, with 11 bases between the two ends. CDR1 is KGHSH, CDR2 LQKENI, per germline. The CDR3 contains 13 residues. The CDR3 nucleotides read TGTGCCAGCTCACGGAGCTTAAAGGAGACCCAGTACTTC. As protein: CASSRSLKETQYF.

The CDR3 region is CASRRVPNTGELFF. DNA for the CDR3: TGTGCCAGCAGAAGAGTCCCGAACACCGGGGAGCTGTTTTTT. This chain links TRBV2 with TRBJ2-2, with D unclear. The CDR3 is 14 amino acids. The germline V gene encodes CDR1 SNHLY and CDR2 FYNNEI. Between the trimmed V and J ends, which lost 6 bases and 0 bases, there was a span of 8 bases.

The table lists this clone with a few counts. The chain uses TRBV27 and TRBJ2-7; 10 bases fit TRBD1. This CDR3 spans 16 amino acids. CDR1 MNHEY and CDR2 SMNVEV come from the germline V gene (reference sequence). V was pared by 0 bases and J by 4 bases, with 6 bases of the junction left unmatched. CDR3 residues: CASSLSGTGAGYEQYV. The CDR3 DNA sequence: TGTGCCAGCAGTTTATCCGGGACAGGGGCGGGGTACGAGCAGTACGTC.

The V and J genes are TRBV4-3 and TRBJ2-4, with a tentative D call TRBD2 (5 bases). This CDR3 has 16 amino acids. V was shortened by 0 bases and J by 1 base, with 10 bases between the two germline ends. Germline CDR1 and CDR2: LGHNA and YSLEER. CDR3: CASSQELSGAKNIQYF. The CDR3 coding sequence is TGCGCCAGCAGCCAAGAATTATCGGGGGCCAAAAACATTCAGTACTTC.

The V call is TRBV18, the J call TRBJ1-2; D possibly corresponds to TRBD1 (5 bases). With 3 bases removed from V and 10 bases from J, the gap between germline ends came to 12 bases. This CDR3 comprises 12 residues. In germline, CDR1 is KGHSH, CDR2 LQKENI. CDR3 protein: CASSPNRSNYTF. In DNA form, the CDR3 reads TGTGCCAGCTCACCGAACAGGTCTAACTACACCTTC.

The genes are TRBV2 and TRBJ2-2, with 8 bases aligning to TRBD2. Germline V gives CDR1 SNHLY, CDR2 FYNNEI. This CDR3 has 14 amino acids. V dropped 6 bases and J dropped 6; count of bases not matched to a gene: 6. The CDR3 DNA reads TGTGCCAGCAGAAGAGCGGGAGAGGCCGGGGAGCTGTTTTTT. This translates into CASRRAGEAGELFF. Full variable domain (rest looked up from reference TRBV2 and TRBJ2-2): EPEVTQTPSHQVTQMGQEVILRCVPISNHLYFYWYRQILGQKVEFLVSFYNNEISEKSEIFDDQFSVERPDGSNFTLKIRSTKLEDSAMYFCASRRAGEAGELFFGEGSRLTVL.

The CDR3 loop is CASGGLAGNEQFF. The CDR3 DNA is TGTGCCAGCGGGGGACTAGCGGGGAATGAGCAGTTCTTC. This chain uses TRBV27 with TRBJ2-1; 13 bases line up with TRBD2. The CDR3 spans 13 residues. The germline V gene encodes CDR1 MNHEY and CDR2 SMNVEV (reference sequence). V was pared by 8 bases and J by 7 bases, with 2 bases of the junction left unmatched.

This clone was observed a single time. The rearrangement joins TRBV6-5 to TRBJ2-7; 9 bases line up with TRBD2. CDR3 length: 15 residues. J was trimmed by 0 bases and V by 7 bases; bases with no gene match: 7. The V gene's germline CDR1 is MNHEY and CDR2 SVGAGI. The CDR3 loop reads CASTQTSGPSYEQYF. Written as DNA, the CDR3 is TGTGCCAGCACCCAGACTAGCGGCCCCTCCTACGAGCAGTACTTC.

The CDR3 DNA reads as TGCGCCAGCAGCCACGACAGGTCTCTTAACACCGGGGAGCTGTTTTTT. Protein sequence: CASSHDRSLNTGELFF. The V and J genes are TRBV4-3 and TRBJ2-2, with TRBD1 as a possible D gene (6 bases). Germline values: CDR1 LGHNA, CDR2 YSLEER. This CDR3 comprises 16 residues. The V end lost 3 bases, the J end lost 2 bases, and 13 bases lay between the germline ends.

The rearrangement uses TRBV7-2 and TRBJ1-2, with 9 nucleotides matching TRBD1. This CDR3 contains 13 residues. From germline, CDR1 is SGHTA and CDR2 FQGNSA. The J segment lost 7 bases and the V segment lost 5 bases, leaving 5 bases of the junction unmatched. CDR3 sequence (DNA): TGTGCCAGCAGCGGGGACAGGGTTCTTGGCTACACCTTC. This codes for CASSGDRVLGYTF.

V gene TRBV7-2 combines with J gene TRBJ2-5, with D maybe TRBD2 (6 bases). Looked up from germline, CDR1 is SGHTA and CDR2 is FQGNSA. The CDR3 covers 13 residues. V was clipped by 5 bases and J by 4 bases, with 11 bases between them. CDR3 DNA: TGTGCCAGCAGCCGCGCTAGCGCAGAGACCCAGTACTTC. Protein: CASSRASAETQYF. Full variable domain (rest looked up from reference TRBV7-2 and TRBJ2-5): GAGVSQSPSNKVTEKGKDVELRCDPISGHTALYWYRQSLGQGLEFLIYFQGNSAPDKSGLPSDRFSAERTGGSVSTLTIQRTQQEDSAVYLCASSRASAETQYFGPGTRLLVL.

The J gene is TRBJ1-2, the V gene TRBV7-8; 9 nucleotides match TRBD1. The CDR3 spans 15 residues. Germline V gene sequence: CDR1 SGHVS, CDR2 FQNEAQ. V shed 5 bases and J 8 bases; nucleotides not matched to a gene: 12. Here the CDR3 DNA reads TGTGCCAGCAGCGGACACAGGGGGCGTCTAGGAGGCTACACCTTC. This gives the protein CASSGHRGRLGGYTF.